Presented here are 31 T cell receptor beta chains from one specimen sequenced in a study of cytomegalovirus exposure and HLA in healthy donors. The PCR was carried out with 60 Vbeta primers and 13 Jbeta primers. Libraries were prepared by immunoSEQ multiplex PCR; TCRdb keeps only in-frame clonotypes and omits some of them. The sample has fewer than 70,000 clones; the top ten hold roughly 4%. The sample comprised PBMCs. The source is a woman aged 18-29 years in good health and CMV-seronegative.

In DNA, the CDR3 is TGTGCCAGCAGCACCCCAGGGGGTTATGGCTACACCTTC. It encodes CASSTPGGYGYTF. The chain is built from TRBV6-1 and TRBJ1-2, with 7 bases identical to TRBD1. The CDR3 extends over 13 amino acids. V was pared by 6 bases and J by 5 bases, with 6 bases of the junction left unmatched. Germline CDR1 reads MNHNS; CDR2 reads SASEGT.

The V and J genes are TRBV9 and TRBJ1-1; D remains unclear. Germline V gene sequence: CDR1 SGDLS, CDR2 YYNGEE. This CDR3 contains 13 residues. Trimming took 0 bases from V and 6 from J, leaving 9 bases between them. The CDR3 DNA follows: TGTGCCAGCAGCGTAGCTAACAGTCCTGAAGCTTTCTTT. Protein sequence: CASSVANSPEAFF. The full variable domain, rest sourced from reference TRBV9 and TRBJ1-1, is DSGVTQTPKHLITATGQRVTLRCSPRSGDLSVYWYQQSLDQGLQFLIQYYNGEERAKGNILERFSAQQFPDLHSELNLSSLELGDSALYFCASSVANSPEAFFGQGTRLTVV.

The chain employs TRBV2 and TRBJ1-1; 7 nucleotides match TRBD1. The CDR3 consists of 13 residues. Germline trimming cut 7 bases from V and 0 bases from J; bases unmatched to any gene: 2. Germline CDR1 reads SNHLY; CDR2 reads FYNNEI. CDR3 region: CASTGQVNTEAFF. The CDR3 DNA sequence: TGTGCCAGCACCGGACAGGTGAACACTGAAGCTTTCTTT.

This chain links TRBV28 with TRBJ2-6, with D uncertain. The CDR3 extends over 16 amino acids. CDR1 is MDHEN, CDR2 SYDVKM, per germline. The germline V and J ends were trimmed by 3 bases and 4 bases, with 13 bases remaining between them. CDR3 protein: CASSLSGEIGANVLTF. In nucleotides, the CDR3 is TGTGCCAGCAGTTTGTCAGGTGAAATCGGGGCCAACGTCCTGACTTTC.

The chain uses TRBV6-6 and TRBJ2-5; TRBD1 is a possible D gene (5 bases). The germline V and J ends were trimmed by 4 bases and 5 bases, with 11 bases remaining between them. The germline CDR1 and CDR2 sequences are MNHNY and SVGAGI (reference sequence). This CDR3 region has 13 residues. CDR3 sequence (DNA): TGTGCCAGCAGTTCTGTTAAGGGGGAGACCCAGTACTTC. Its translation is CASSSVKGETQYF.

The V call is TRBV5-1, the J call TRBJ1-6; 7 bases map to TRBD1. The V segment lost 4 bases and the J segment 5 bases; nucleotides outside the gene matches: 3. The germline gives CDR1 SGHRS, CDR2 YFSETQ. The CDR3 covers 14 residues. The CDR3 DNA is TGCGCCAGCAGCCAGGGACAGAATAATTCACCCCTCCACTTT. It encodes CASSQGQNNSPLHF.

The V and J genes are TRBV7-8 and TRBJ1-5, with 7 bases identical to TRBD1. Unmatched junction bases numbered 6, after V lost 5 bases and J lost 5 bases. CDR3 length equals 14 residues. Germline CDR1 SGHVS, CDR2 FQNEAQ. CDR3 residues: CASSPGTADQPQHF. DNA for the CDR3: TGTGCCAGCAGCCCTGGGACAGCCGATCAGCCCCAGCATTTT.

CDR3 nucleotide sequence: TGTGCCAGCTCACCCCCCTCTAGCGGGAGGGCCAATGAGCAGTTCTTC. Translation gives CASSPPSSGRANEQFF. The chain couples TRBV18 to TRBJ2-1, with 12 positions matching TRBD2. Trimming took 3 bases from V and 6 from J; bases not matched to a gene: 6. This CDR3 spans 16 amino acids. The germline CDR1 and CDR2 sequences are KGHSH and LQKENI.

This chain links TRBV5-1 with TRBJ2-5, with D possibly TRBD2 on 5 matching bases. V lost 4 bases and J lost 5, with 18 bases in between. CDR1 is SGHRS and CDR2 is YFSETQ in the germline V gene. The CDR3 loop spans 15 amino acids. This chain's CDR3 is CASSVTSPTGETQYF. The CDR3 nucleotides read TGCGCCAGCAGCGTAACAAGTCCGACGGGGGAGACCCAGTACTTC.

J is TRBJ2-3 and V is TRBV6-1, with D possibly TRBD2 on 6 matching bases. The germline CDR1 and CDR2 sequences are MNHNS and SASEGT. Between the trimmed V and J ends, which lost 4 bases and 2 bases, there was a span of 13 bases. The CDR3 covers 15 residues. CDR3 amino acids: CASSAGLLLTDTQYF. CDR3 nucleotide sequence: TGTGCCAGCAGTGCGGGACTTTTACTCACAGATACGCAGTATTTT.

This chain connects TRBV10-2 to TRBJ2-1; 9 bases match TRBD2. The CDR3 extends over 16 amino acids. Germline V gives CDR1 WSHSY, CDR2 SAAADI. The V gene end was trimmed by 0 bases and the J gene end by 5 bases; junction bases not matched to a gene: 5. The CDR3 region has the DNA TGCGCCAGCAGTGAGTCGGCTAGCGGGGCCGACAATGAGCAGTTCTTC. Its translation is CASSESASGADNEQFF.

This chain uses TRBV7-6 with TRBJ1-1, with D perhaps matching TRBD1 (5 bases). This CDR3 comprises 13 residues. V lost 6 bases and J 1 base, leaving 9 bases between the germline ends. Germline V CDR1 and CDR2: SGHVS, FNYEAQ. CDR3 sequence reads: CASSYTGNTEAFF. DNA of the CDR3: TGTGCCAGCAGTTATACAGGGAACACTGAAGCTTTCTTT.

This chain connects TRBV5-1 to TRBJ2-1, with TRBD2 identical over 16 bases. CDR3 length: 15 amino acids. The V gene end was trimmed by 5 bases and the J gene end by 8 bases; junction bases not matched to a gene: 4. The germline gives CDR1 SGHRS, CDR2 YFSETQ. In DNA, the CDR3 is TGCGCCAGCAGGGGACTAGCGGGAGGGTTTGATGAGCAGTTCTTC. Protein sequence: CASRGLAGGFDEQFF.

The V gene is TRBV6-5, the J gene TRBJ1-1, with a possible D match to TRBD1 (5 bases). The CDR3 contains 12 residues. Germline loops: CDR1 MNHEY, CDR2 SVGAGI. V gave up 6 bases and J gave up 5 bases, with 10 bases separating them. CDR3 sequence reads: CASSREGTEAFF. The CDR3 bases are TGTGCCAGCAGCAGGGAAGGGACTGAAGCTTTCTTT.

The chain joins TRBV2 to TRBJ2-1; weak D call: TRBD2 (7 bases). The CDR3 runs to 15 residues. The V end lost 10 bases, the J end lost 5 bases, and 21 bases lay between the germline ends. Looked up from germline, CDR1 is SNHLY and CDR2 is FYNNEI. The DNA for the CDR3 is TGTGCCATCCCGGGCGCGGGGGCGCTCCACAATGAGCAGTTCTTC. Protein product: CAIPGAGALHNEQFF.

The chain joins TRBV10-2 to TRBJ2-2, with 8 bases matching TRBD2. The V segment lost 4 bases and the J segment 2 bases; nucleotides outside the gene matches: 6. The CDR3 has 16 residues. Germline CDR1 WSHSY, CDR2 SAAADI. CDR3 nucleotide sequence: TGCGCCAGCAGTGCATGGCGGGAGGATAACACCGGGGAGCTGTTTTTT. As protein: CASSAWREDNTGELFF.

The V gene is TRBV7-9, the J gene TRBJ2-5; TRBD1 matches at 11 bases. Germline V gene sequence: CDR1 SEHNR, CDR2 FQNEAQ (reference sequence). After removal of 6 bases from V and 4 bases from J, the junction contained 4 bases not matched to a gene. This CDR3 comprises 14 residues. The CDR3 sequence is CASRPGTGGETQYF. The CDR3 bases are TGTGCCAGCAGACCCGGGACAGGGGGAGAGACCCAGTACTTC.

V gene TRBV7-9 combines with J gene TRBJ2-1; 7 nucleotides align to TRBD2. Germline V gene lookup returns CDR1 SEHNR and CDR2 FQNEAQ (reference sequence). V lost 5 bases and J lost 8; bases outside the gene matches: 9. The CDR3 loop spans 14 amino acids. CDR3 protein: CASSPRTRRDEQFF. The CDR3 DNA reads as TGTGCCAGCAGCCCCAGGACTAGGCGGGATGAGCAGTTCTTC.

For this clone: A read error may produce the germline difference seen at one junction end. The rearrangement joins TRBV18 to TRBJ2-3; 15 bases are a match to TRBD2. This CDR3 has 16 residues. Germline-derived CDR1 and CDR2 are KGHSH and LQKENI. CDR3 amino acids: CASAPPGLAGGDTQYF. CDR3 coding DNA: TGTGCCAGCGCACCACCCGGACTAGCGGGGGGGGATACGCAGTATTTT.

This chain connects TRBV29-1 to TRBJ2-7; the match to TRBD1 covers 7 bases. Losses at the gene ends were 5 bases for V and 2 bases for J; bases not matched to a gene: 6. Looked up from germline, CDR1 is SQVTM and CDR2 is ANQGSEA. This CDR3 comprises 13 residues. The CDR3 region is CSVRRQGTYEQYF. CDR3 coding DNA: TGCAGCGTTCGGCGACAGGGAACCTACGAGCAGTACTTC.

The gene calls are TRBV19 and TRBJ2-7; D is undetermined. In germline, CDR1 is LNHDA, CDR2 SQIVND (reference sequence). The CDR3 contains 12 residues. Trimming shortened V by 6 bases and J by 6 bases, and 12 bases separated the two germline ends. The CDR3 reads CASRRQAGEQYF. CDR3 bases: TGTGCCAGTAGGCGCCAGGCCGGCGAGCAGTACTTC.

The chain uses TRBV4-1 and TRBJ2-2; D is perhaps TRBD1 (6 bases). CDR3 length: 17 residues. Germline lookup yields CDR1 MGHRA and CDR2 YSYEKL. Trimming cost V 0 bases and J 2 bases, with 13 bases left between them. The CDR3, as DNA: TGCGCCAGCAGCCAAGAGCCGGGACACGCAAACACCGGGGAGCTGTTTTTT. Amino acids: CASSQEPGHANTGELFF.

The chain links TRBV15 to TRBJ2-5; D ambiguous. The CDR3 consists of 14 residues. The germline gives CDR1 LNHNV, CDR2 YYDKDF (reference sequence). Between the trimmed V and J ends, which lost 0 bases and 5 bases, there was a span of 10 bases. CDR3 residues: CATSRDQLQETQYF. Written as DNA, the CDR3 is TGTGCCACCAGCAGAGATCAGCTACAGGAGACCCAGTACTTC.

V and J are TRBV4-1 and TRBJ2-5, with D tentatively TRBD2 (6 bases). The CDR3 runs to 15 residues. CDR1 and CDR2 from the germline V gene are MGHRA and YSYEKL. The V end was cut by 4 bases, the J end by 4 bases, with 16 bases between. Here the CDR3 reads CASSRLPGVRETQYF. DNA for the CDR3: TGCGCCAGCAGCCGACTACCGGGAGTTAGAGAGACCCAGTACTTC.

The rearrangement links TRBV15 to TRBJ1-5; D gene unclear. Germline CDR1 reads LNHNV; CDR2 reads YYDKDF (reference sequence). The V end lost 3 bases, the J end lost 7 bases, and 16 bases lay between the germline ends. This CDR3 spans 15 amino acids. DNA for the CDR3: TGTGCCACCAGCAGGGGAGACGGGGAGGAACAGCCCCAGCATTTT. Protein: CATSRGDGEEQPQHF.

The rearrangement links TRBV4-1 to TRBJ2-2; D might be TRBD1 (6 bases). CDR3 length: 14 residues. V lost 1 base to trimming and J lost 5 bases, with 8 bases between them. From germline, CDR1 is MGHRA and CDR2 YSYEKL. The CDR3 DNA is TGCGCCAGCAGCCAAGGACAGGTTACCGGGGAGCTGTTTTTT. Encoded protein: CASSQGQVTGELFF.

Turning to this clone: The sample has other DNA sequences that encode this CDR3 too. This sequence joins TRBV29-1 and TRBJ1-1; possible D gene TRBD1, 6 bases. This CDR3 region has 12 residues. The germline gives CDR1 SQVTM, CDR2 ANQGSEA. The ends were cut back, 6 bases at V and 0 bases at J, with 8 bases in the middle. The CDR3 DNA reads TGCAGCGTCAGGGGTTTGAACACTGAAGCTTTCTTT. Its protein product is CSVRGLNTEAFF.

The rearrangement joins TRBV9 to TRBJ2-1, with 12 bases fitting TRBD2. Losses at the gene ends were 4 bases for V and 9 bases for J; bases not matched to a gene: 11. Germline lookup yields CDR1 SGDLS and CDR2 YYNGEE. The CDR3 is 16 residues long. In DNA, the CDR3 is TGTGCCAGCAGCCTCACTGCCGGGACTAGCGGGCCTGAGCAGTTCTTC. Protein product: CASSLTAGTSGPEQFF. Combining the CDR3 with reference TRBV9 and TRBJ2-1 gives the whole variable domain DSGVTQTPKHLITATGQRVTLRCSPRSGDLSVYWYQQSLDQGLQFLIQYYNGEERAKGNILERFSAQQFPDLHSELNLSSLELGDSALYFCASSLTAGTSGPEQFFGPGTRLTVL.

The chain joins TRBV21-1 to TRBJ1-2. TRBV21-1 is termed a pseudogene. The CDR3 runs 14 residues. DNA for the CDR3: TGTGCCAGCAGCAAAAGTGAGGGAGGATATGGCTACACCTTC. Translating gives CASSKSEGGYGYTF.

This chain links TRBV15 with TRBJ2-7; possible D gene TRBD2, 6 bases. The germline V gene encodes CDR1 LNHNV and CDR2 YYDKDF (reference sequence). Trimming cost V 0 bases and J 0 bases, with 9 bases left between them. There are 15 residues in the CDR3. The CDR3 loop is CATSRDWDSSYEQYF. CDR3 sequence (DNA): TGTGCCACCAGCAGAGATTGGGACTCCTCCTACGAGCAGTACTTC. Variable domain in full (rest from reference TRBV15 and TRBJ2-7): DAMVIQNPRYQVTQFGKPVTLSCSQTLNHNVMYWYQQKSSQAPKLLFHYYDKDFNNEADTPDNFQSRRPNTSFCFLDIRSPGLGDTAMYLCATSRDWDSSYEQYFGPGTRLTVT.

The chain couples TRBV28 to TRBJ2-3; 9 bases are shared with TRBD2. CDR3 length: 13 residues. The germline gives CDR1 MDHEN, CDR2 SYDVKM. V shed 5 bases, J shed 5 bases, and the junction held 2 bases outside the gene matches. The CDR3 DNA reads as TGTGCCAGCAGTATAGCGGGAGAAGATACGCAGTATTTT. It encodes CASSIAGEDTQYF.